The 9 T cell receptor beta chains reported below all come from one sample, sequenced in a study of PD-1 blockade in classical Hodgkin lymphoma. The method was immunoSEQ multiplex PCR; TCRdb's version includes in-frame clones alone and lacks a portion of them. Of 39,000 or so clones detected, about 88% appear once; the ten largest clones hold just over 5.5%. Relapse was seen in all patients after autologous stem cell transplantation, and brentuximab vedotin exposure was variable. The sequencing used peripheral blood mononuclear cells (PBMCs), collected before the second cycle of nivolumab. The receptors here all came from a human donor with classical Hodgkin lymphoma.

The chain combines TRBV7-3 with TRBJ1-5, with 9 positions matching TRBD1. CDR1 is SGHTA and CDR2 is FQGTGA in the germline V gene. V lost 5 bases, J lost 9 bases, and 5 bases stayed unmatched. The length of the CDR3 is 13 residues. Here the CDR3 reads CASSQGQGRPQHF. CDR3 nucleotide sequence: TGTGCCAGCAGCCAAGGACAGGGGAGGCCCCAGCATTTT.

J is TRBJ2-7 and V is TRBV5-1, with D perhaps TRBD2 (5 bases). This CDR3 region has 16 residues. V lost 0 bases and J lost 5, with 18 bases in between. Germline CDR1 is SGHRS and CDR2 is YFSETQ. DNA of the CDR3: TGCGCCAGCAGCTTGGCCCATACTAGTTCTGCCCACGAGCAGTACTTC. Its protein is CASSLAHTSSAHEQYF.

This rearrangement joins TRBV7-9 to TRBJ1-6; 8 nucleotides align to TRBD1. The CDR3 is 14 amino acids. V was clipped by 6 bases and J by 5 bases; unmatched bases: 3. The germline gives CDR1 SEHNR, CDR2 FQNEAQ (reference sequence). The CDR3 sequence: CASRTGVHNSPLHF. In nucleotides, the CDR3 is TGTGCCAGCAGGACAGGGGTCCATAATTCACCCCTCCACTTT.

This chain's CDR3 is CAIRRDLSSYNEQFF. The DNA of the CDR3 is TGTGCCATCAGAAGGGACCTCTCTTCCTACAATGAGCAGTTCTTC. The chain is built from TRBV10-3 and TRBJ2-1, with D possibly being TRBD1 or TRBD2 (5 bases each). This CDR3 spans 15 amino acids. Germline V gene lookup returns CDR1 ENHRY and CDR2 SYGVKD. The germline V and J ends were trimmed by 6 bases and 1 base, with 13 bases remaining between them.

The V and J genes are TRBV6-1 and TRBJ2-7, with TRBD2 matching over 14 bases. The CDR3 contains 15 residues. V lost 6 bases to trimming and J lost 7 bases; unmatched junction nucleotides: 8. Germline V gene lookup returns CDR1 MNHNS and CDR2 SASEGT. The CDR3 is CASRTTSGGAYEQYF. For the CDR3, the DNA is TGTGCCAGCAGAACGACTAGCGGGGGGGCGTATGAGCAGTACTTC.

The chain carries TRBV6-1 and TRBJ2-7; perhaps TRBD1 as D (6 bases). Germline-derived CDR1 and CDR2 are MNHNS and SASEGT. Deletions cut 3 bases from V and 3 bases from J, with 9 bases between. The CDR3 runs 13 residues. CDR3 residues: CASSEIQGYEQYF. The CDR3 coding sequence is TGTGCCAGCAGTGAGATACAGGGCTACGAGCAGTACTTC.

The chain joins TRBV5-5 to TRBJ1-2, with TRBD1 as a possible D gene (5 bases). Germline V gene data show CDR1 as SGHKS and CDR2 as YYEKEE (reference sequence). V lost 4 bases, J lost 4 bases, and 14 bases lay in between. The CDR3 runs to 14 residues. CDR3 in amino acids: CASSGGGARYGYTF. In nucleotides, the CDR3 is TGTGCCAGCAGCGGTGGAGGGGCACGCTATGGCTACACCTTC.

The chain uses TRBV2 and TRBJ2-2; 8 bases align to TRBD1. The CDR3 length is 15 residues. CDR1 is SNHLY and CDR2 is FYNNEI in the germline V gene. J gave up 2 bases and V 6 bases, and 5 bases lay outside the gene matches. The CDR3 loop is CASSRDRLNTGELFF. CDR3 coding DNA: TGTGCCAGCAGCCGGGACAGGCTAAACACCGGGGAGCTGTTTTTT.

This chain connects TRBV28 to TRBJ2-1; D is ambiguous. CDR1 is MDHEN and CDR2 is SYDVKM in the germline V gene. The CDR3 has 14 residues. Trimming took 1 base from V and 8 from J, leaving 12 bases between them. The CDR3 nucleotides read TGTGCCAGCAGTTTATACGCTCGGGCCCATGAGCAGTTCTTC. Protein sequence: CASSLYARAHEQFF.